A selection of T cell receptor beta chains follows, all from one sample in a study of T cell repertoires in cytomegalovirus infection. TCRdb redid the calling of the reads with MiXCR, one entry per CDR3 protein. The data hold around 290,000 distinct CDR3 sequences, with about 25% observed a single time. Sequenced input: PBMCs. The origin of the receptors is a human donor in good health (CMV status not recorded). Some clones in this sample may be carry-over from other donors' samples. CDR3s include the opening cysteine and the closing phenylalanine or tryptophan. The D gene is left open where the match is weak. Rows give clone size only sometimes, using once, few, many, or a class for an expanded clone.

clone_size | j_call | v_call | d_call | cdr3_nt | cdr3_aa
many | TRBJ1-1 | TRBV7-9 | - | TGTGCCAGCAGCCAAGTCGGACCCGAAGCTTTCTTT | CASSQVGPEAFF
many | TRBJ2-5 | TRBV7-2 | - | TGTGCCAGCAGCTTATCCCGGGGACCCGGGGAGACCCAGTACTTC | CASSLSRGPGETQYF
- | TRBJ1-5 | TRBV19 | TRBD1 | TGTGCCAGTAGTACGACGGGACAGGGAGCTCAGCCCCAGCATTTT | CASSTTGQGAQPQHF
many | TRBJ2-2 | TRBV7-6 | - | TGTGCTACCCGGACAGCCCTCTCCCCCACCGGGGAGCTGTTTTTT | CATRTALSPTGELFF
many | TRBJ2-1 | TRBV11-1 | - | TGTGCCAGCAGCCCCGGCCGGGGGGCGGCTAATGAGCAGTTCTTC | CASSPGRGAANEQFF
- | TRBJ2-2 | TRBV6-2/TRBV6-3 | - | TGTGCCAGCAGTCTTAGGAAGTCCGGGGAGCTGTTTTTT | CASSLRKSGELFF
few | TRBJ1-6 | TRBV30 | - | TGTGCCTGGAGTGCCTGGGGGGCATTCGGAGGTGATAATTCACCCCTCCACTTT | CAWSAWGAFGGDNSPLHF
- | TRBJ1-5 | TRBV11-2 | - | TGTGCCAGCAGCCTGACAGATCTCCAGCCCCAGCATTTT | CASSLTDLQPQHF
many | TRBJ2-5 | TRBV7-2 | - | TGTGCCAGCAGCTTCCAATCCGGAGGAGAGACCCAGTACTTC | CASSFQSGGETQYF
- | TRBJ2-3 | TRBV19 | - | TGTGCCAGTAGTATTGCACGCCGAAGCACAGATACGCAGTATTTT | CASSIARRSTDTQYF
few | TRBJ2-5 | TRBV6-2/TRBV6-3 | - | TGTGCCAGCAGTTACTCGGAAGGGGAGACCCAGTACTTC | CASSYSEGETQYF
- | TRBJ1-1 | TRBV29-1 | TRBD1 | TGCAGCGCCCAGGTGACAGGGTACACTTCTGAAGCTTTCTTT | CSAQVTGYTSEAFF
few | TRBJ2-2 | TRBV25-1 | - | TGTGCCAGCAGTGCGGGCGGGGACACCGGGGAGCTGTTTTTT | CASSAGGDTGELFF
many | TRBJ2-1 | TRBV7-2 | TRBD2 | TGTGCCAGCAGCCTAAGGCGGGAGAGGGGCAATGAGCAGTTCTTC | CASSLRRERGNEQFF
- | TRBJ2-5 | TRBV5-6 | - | TGTGCCAGCAGCTTGAGCAGCACCCGCTACTTC | CASSLSSTRYF
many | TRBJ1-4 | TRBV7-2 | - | TGTGCCAGCAGCCAGAGGCCCGGCCTCGTTGAAAAACTGTTTTTT | CASSQRPGLVEKLFF
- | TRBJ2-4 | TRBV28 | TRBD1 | TGTGCCAGCAGTTCCCCGGGACAGGGTGTGGGTCAGTACTTC | CASSSPGQGVGQYF
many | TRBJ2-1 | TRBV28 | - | TGTGCCAGCACCCAATCCCCAGCGGCCCCCTACAATGAGCAGTTCTTC | CASTQSPAAPYNEQFF
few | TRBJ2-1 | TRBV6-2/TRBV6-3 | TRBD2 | TGTGCCAGCAGTTCTTCCGGGACTAGCGGGAGCTTGAATGAGCAGTTCTTC | CASSSSGTSGSLNEQFF
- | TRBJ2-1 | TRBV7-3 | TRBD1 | TGTGCCAGCAGCTTGGGACAGGGGGCAGGGGATGAGCAGTTCTTC | CASSLGQGAGDEQFF
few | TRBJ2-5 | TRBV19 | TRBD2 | TGTGCCAGTAGTCCCCTCGGACTAGCGGCGCCCCAGTACTTC | CASSPLGLAAPQYF
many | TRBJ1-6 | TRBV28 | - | TGTGCCAGCAGTTTACCCGGGGTGAATTCACCCCTCCACTTT | CASSLPGVNSPLHF
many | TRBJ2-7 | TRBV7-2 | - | TGTGCCAGCTTACTAGATGCGTCCTACGAGCAGTACTTC | CASLLDASYEQYF
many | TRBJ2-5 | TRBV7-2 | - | TGTGCCAGCAGCACGCGGACAGTCCAAGAGACCCAGTACTTC | CASSTRTVQETQYF
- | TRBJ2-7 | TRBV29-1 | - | TGCAGCGTTGCATGGGGGAAGAAGGACGAGCAGTACTTC | CSVAWGKKDEQYF
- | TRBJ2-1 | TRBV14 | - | TGTGTCAGCAGCCAAGATTACGGAGTCTCTGTAAGCTCCTACAATGAGCAGTTCTTC | CVSSQDYGVSVSSYNEQFF
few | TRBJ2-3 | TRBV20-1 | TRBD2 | TGCAGTGCTAGAAATAGCGGGGGCACAGATACGCAGTATTTT | CSARNSGGTDTQYF
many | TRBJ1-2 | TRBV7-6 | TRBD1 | TGTGCCAGCAGCTCCATAAGTCTGGACAGGGGGCGCAGGAACTATGGCTACACCTTC | CASSSISLDRGRRNYGYTF
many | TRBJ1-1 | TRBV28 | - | TGTGCCAGCAGGTCTCGGACGGGCACTGAAGCTTTCTTT | CASRSRTGTEAFF
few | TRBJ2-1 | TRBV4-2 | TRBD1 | TGTGCCAGCAGCCCGACAGGGTTGAATGAGCAGTTCTTC | CASSPTGLNEQFF
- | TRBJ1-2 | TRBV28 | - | TGTGCCAGCAGACTCCCCGGGACAACGGGAATCTATGGCTACACCTTC | CASRLPGTTGIYGYTF
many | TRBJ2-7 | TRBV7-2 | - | TGTGCCAGCAGCGCGATCGGGCCTCAGAGCGAGCAGTACTTC | CASSAIGPQSEQYF
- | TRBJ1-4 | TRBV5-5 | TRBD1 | TGTGCCAGCAGCCGCGGACAGGGGACAACTAATGAAAAACTGTTTTTT | CASSRGQGTTNEKLFF
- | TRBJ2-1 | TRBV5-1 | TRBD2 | TGCGCCAGCAGCCCCGGAACTAGCGGGAGAAATGAGCAGTTCTTC | CASSPGTSGRNEQFF
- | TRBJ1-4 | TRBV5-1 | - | TGCGCCAGCAGTTCAGCCTCAACTAATGAAAAACTGTTTTTT | CASSSASTNEKLFF
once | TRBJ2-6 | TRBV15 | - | TGTGCCACCAGCAGAGACGGGGGACGGAGTAACCCGTTTGGGGCCAACGTCCTGACTTTC | CATSRDGGRSNPFGANVLTF
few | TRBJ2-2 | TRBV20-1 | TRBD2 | TGCAGTGCTAGCCCCCCTAGCGGGGGACGGGGCGGGGAGCTGTTTTTT | CSASPPSGGRGGELFF
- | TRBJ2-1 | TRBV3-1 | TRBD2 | TGTGCCAGCAGCCAACGAAGGACTAGCGGGGGGACCTACAATGAGCAGTTCTTC | CASSQRRTSGGTYNEQFF
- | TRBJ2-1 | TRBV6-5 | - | TGTGCCAGCAGTTACGACAATGAGCAGTTCTTC | CASSYDNEQFF
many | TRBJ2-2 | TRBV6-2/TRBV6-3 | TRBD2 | TGTGCCAGCAGGCGACTAGCGGGAGACACCGGGGAGCTGTTTTTT | CASRRLAGDTGELFF
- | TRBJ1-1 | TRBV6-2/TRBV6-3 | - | TGTGCCAGCAGTTACGATGGGAACACTGAAGCTTTCTTT | CASSYDGNTEAFF
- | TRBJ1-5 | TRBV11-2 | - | TGTGCCAGCAGCTTAGGCAGGAATAGCAATCAGCCCCAGCATTTT | CASSLGRNSNQPQHF
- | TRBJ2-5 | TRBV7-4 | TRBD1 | TGTGCCAGCAGCTTAGTCGTGGGACAGGGTGCCGAGACCCAGTACTTC | CASSLVVGQGAETQYF
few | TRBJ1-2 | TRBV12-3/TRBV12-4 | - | TGTGCCAGCAGTCGGCAGGGGATTATGGATGGCTACACCTTC | CASSRQGIMDGYTF
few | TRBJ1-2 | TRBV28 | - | TGTGCCAGCAGCTCTGACAGCAGCTATGGCTACACCTTC | CASSSDSSYGYTF
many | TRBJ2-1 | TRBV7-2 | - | TGTGCCAGCAGCTTAGTCGGCCAGCTCAATGAGCAGTTCTTC | CASSLVGQLNEQFF
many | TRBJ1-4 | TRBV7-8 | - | TGTGCCAGCAGCCCGCACCCGTGGGGGGAAAAACTGTTTTTT | CASSPHPWGEKLFF
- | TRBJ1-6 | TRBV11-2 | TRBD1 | TGTGCCAGCAGCTTACCGACAGGGGGGAATTCACCCCTCCACTTT | CASSLPTGGNSPLHF
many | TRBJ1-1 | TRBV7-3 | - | TGTGCCAGCAGTATCTCAGGGAATCAGAACACTGAAGCTTTCTTT | CASSISGNQNTEAFF